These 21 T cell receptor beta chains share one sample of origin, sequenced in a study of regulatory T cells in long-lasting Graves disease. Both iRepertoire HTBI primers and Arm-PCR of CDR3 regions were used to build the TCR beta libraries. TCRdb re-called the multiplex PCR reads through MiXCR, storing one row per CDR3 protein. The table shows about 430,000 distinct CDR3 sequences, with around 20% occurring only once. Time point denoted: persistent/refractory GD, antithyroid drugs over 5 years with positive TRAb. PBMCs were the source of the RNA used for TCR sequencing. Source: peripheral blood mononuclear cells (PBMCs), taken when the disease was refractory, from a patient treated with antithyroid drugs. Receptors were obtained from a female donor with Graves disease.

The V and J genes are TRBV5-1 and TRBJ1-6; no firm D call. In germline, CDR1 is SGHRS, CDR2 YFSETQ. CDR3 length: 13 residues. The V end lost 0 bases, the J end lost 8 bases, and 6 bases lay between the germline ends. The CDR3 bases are TGCGCCAGCAGCTTGGAGAAGTATTCACCCCTCCACTTT. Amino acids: CASSLEKYSPLHF.

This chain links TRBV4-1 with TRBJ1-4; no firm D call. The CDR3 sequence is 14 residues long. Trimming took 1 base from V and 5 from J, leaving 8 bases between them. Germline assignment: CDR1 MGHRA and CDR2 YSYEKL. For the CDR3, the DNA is TGCGCCAGCAGCCAAGCGCCCGGGAATGAAAAACTGTTTTTT. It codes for CASSQAPGNEKLFF.

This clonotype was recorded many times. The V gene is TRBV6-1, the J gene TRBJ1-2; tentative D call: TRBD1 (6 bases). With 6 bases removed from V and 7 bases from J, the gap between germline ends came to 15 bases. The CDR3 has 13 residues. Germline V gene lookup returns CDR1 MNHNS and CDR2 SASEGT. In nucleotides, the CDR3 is TGTGCCAGCAGGCCCACAGGGTCGGCTGGCTACACCTTC. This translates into CASRPTGSAGYTF.

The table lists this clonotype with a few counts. The CDR3 is CASSQGGTFYEQYF. The CDR3 coding sequence is TGTGCCAGCAGCCAAGGTGGCACCTTCTACGAGCAGTACTTC. The gene calls are TRBV3-1 and TRBJ2-7; D is undetermined. The CDR3 runs to 14 residues. The germline V and J ends were trimmed by 1 base and 3 bases, with 10 bases remaining between them. The germline CDR1 and CDR2 sequences are LGHDT and YNNKEL (reference sequence).

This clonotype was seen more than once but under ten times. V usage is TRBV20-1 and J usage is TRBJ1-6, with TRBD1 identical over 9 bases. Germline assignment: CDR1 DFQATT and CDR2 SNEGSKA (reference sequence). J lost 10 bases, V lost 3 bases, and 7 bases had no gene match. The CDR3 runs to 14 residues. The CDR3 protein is CSASENRGQSPLHF. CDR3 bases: TGCAGTGCTAGTGAAAACAGGGGGCAGTCACCCCTCCACTTT.

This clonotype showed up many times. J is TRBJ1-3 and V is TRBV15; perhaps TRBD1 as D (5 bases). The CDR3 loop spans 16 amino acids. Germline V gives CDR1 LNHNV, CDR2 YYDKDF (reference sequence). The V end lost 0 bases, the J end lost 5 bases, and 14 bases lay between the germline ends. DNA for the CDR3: TGTGCCACCAGCAGAGAAGTCCAGGGACGGCGAAACACCATATATTTT. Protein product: CATSREVQGRRNTIYF.

The CDR3 loop is CASSLNRAEPQHF. CDR3 coding DNA: TGTGCCAGCAGTCTGAACCGGGCGGAGCCCCAGCATTTT. This sequence joins TRBV27 and TRBJ1-5; D remains ambiguous. CDR1 is MNHEY, CDR2 SMNVEV, per germline (reference sequence). V was cut by 5 bases and J by 8 bases, with 13 bases left in between. The CDR3 extends over 13 amino acids.

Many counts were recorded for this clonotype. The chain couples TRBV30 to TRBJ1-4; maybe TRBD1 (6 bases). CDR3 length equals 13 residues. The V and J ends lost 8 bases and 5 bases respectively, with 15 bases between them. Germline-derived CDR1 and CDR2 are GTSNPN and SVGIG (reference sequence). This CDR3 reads CAHRGGGNEKLFF. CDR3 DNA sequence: TGTGCCCACAGAGGGGGGGGAAATGAAAAACTGTTTTTT.

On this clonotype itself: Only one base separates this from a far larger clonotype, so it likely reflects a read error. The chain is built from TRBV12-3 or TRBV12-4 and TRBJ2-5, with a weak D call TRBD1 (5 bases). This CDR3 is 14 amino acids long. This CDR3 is CASSPRVVQETRYF. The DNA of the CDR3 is TGTGCCAGCAGCCCCAGGGTAGTGCAAGAGACCCGGTACTTC.

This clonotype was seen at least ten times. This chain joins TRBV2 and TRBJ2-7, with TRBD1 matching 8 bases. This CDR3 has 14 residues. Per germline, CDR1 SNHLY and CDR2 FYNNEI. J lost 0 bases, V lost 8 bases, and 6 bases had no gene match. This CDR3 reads CASWDRSLSYEQYF. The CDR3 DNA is TGTGCCAGCTGGGACAGGTCCCTCTCCTACGAGCAGTACTTC.

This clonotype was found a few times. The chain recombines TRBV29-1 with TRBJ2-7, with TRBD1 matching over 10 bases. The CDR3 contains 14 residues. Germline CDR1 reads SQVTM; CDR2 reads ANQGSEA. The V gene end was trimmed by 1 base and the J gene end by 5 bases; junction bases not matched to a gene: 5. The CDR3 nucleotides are TGCAGCGTTGAAGGACAGGGGGCTTCCCACGAGCAGTACTTC. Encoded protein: CSVEGQGASHEQYF.

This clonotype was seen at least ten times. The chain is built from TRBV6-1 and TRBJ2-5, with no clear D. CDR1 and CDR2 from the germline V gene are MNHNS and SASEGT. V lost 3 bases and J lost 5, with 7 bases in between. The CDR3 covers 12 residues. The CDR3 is CASSDPRETQYF. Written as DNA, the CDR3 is TGTGCCAGCAGTGACCCACGCGAGACCCAGTACTTC.

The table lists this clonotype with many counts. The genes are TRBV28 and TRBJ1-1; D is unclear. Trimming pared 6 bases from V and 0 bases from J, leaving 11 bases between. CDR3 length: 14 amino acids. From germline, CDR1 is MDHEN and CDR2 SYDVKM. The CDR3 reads CASSPALVNTEAFF. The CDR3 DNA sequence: TGTGCCAGCAGCCCTGCCTTAGTGAACACTGAAGCTTTCTTT. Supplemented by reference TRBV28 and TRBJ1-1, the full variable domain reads DVKVTQSSRYLVKRTGEKVFLECVQDMDHENMFWYRQDPGLGLRLIYFSYDVKMKEKGDIPEGYSVSREKKERFSLILESASTNQTSMYLCASSPALVNTEAFFGQGTRLTVV.

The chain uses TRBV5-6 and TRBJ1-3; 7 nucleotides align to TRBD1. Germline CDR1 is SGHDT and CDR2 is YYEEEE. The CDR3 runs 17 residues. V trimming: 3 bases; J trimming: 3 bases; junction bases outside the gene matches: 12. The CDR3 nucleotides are TGTGCCAGCAGCTCGCCGGGACAGCAATCCTTTGGAAACACCATATATTTT. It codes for CASSSPGQQSFGNTIYF. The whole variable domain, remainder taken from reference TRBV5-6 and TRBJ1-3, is DAGVTQSPTHLIKTRGQQVTLRCSPKSGHDTVSWYQQALGQGPQFIFQYYEEEERQRGNFPDRFSGHQFPNYSSELNVNALLLGDSALYLCASSSPGQQSFGNTIYFGEGSWLTVV.

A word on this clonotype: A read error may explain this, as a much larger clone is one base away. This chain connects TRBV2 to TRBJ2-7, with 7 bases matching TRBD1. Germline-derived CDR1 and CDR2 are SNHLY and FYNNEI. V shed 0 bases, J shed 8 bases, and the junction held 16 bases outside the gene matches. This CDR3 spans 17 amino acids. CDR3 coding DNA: TGTGCCAGCAGTGAAGCGCTTCCACCCCTGACAGGGATTAAGCAGTACTTC. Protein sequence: CASSEALPPLTGIKQYF.

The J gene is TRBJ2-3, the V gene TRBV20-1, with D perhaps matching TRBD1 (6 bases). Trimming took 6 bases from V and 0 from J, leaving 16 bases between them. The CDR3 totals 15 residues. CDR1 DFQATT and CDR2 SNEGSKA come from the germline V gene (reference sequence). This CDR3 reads CSAGAEWLSTDTQYF. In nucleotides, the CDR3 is TGCAGTGCGGGGGCAGAGTGGTTGAGCACAGATACGCAGTATTTT.

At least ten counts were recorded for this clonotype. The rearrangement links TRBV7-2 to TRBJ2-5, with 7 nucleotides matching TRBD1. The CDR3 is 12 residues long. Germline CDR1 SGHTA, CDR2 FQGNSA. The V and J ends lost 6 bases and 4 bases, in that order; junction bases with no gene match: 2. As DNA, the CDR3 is TGTGCCAGCAGTAGACAGGGAGAGACCCAGTACTTC. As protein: CASSRQGETQYF.

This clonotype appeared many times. In DNA, the CDR3 is TGTGCCAGCAGGGGGACAGGGGAGGCCGAGACCCAGTACTTC. Translation gives CASRGTGEAETQYF. V gene TRBV12-3 or TRBV12-4 combines with J gene TRBJ2-5, with TRBD1 matching 10 bases. The CDR3 has 14 amino acids. Trimming removed 6 bases from V and 5 bases from J; junction bases left unmatched: 6.

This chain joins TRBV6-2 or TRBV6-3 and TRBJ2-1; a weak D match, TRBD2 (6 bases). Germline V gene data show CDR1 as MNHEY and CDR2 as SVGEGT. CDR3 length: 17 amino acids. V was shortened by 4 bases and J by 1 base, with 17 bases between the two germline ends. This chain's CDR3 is CASSSPRGGASYNEQFF. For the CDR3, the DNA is TGTGCCAGCAGTTCCCCTCGGGGCGGGGCGTCCTACAATGAGCAGTTCTTC.

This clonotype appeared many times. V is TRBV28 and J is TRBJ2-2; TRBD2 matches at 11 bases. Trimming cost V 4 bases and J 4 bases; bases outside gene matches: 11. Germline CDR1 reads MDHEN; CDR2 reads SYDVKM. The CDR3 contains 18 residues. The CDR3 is CASSSLAGGSLGTGELFF. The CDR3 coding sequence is TGTGCCAGCAGTTCCTTAGCGGGAGGGTCCCTTGGCACCGGGGAGCTGTTTTTT. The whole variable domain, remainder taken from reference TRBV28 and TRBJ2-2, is DVKVTQSSRYLVKRTGEKVFLECVQDMDHENMFWYRQDPGLGLRLIYFSYDVKMKEKGDIPEGYSVSREKKERFSLILESASTNQTSMYLCASSSLAGGSLGTGELFFGEGSRLTVL.

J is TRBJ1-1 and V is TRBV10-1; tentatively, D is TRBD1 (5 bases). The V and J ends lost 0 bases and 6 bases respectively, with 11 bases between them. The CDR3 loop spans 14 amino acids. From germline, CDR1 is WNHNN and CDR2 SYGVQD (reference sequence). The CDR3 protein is CASSESPDSSEAFF. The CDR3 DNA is TGCGCCAGCAGTGAGTCACCCGACAGCTCTGAAGCTTTCTTT.